The entry below describes one T cell receptor (beta chain). Its antigen is currently unknown. The repertoire was sequenced with immunoSEQ multiplex PCR; TCRdb's copy has only in-frame clones and lacks some. The sample lists around 45,000 clones, approximately 86% occurring once. The sample comes from a study of T cells in localized non-small cell lung cancer. Study-level results: Of the top 100 tumor clones, median about 56 were in adjacent lung, approximately 30 among its top 100. The study linked higher blood T cell density to longer overall survival.

Germline V lookup: CDR1 SNHLY, CDR2 FYNNEI. V lost 4 bases, J lost 5 bases, and 10 bases stayed unmatched. This CDR3 has 16 residues. This chain uses TRBV2 with TRBJ2-3; 9 bases are shared with TRBD1. Sequenced here: PBMCs, sampled before any cancer treatment. This TCR was sampled from a man aged 35-69 years with stage II lung adenocarcinoma. The CDR3 bases are TGTGCCAGCAGTGGTCCCCCGGGACAGGGTAGAGATACGCAGTATTTT. This gives the protein CASSGPPGQGRDTQYF.